The 14 T cell receptor beta chains listed next were all sequenced from one sample in a study of response to subunit inactivated influenza vaccine. TCRdb reprocessed the RT-PCR reads via MiXCR and lists one record per CDR3 protein. The sample carries 200,000 to 300,000 distinct CDR3 sequences, about 12% recorded once. Sequencing was performed on non-naive T cells sorted from PBMCs, taken around 14 days before vaccination. The receptors shown here come from a man aged 45-65 years who received an inactivated influenza vaccine.

The J gene is TRBJ2-7, the V gene TRBV7-6; D remains unclear. V gave up 3 bases and J gave up 3 bases, with 6 bases separating them. CDR3 size: 12 residues. The germline gives CDR1 SGHVS, CDR2 FNYEAQ. The CDR3 nucleotides read TGTGCCAGCAGCTTCGACAACTACGAGCAGTACTTC. It translates to CASSFDNYEQYF.

The table lists this clonotype with a few counts. This sequence joins TRBV27 and TRBJ2-3, with 13 bases lining up with TRBD2. Trimming removed 5 bases from V and 0 bases from J; junction bases left unmatched: 14. CDR3 length equals 20 residues. Germline values: CDR1 MNHEY, CDR2 SMNVEV (reference sequence). Here the CDR3 DNA reads TGTGCCAGCAGTATTCGGACTAGCGGGAGAAGGGGACCTAGCACAGATACGCAGTATTTT. Translating it yields CASSIRTSGRRGPSTDTQYF.

This chain connects TRBV20-1 to TRBJ1-5; TRBD1 might be the D (6 bases). V was cut by 4 bases and J by 3 bases, with 16 bases left in between. CDR3 length: 15 amino acids. Germline-derived CDR1 and CDR2 are DFQATT and SNEGSKA (reference sequence). The CDR3 sequence: CSATAGAAYNQPQHF. The CDR3 DNA sequence: TGCAGTGCTACCGCGGGGGCGGCATACAATCAGCCCCAGCATTTT.

V and J are TRBV7-2 and TRBJ2-3; D not certain. V shed 1 base and J shed 1 base, with 6 bases lying between them. The length of the CDR3 is 14 residues. Germline V gene data show CDR1 as SGHTA and CDR2 as FQGNSA. The CDR3 nucleotides read TGTGCCAGCAGCTTAGAACGGGGCACAGATACGCAGTATTTT. This codes for CASSLERGTDTQYF.

V is TRBV5-6 and J is TRBJ1-2; D remains ambiguous. The V gene's germline CDR1 is SGHDT and CDR2 YYEEEE. Between the trimmed V and J ends, which lost 0 bases and 4 bases, there was a span of 4 bases. The CDR3 is 12 amino acids. The CDR3 loop reads CASSLAVYGYTF. CDR3 nucleotides: TGTGCCAGCAGCTTGGCAGTCTATGGCTACACCTTC.

This clonotype was counted between two and nine times. V is TRBV4-3 and J is TRBJ2-7; a weak D match, TRBD2 (5 bases). The CDR3 loop spans 14 amino acids. The germline V gene has CDR1 LGHNA and CDR2 YSLEER. V lost 2 bases to trimming and J lost 2 bases, with 10 bases between them. The CDR3 protein is CASSQSGNAYEQYF. The DNA of the CDR3 is TGCGCCAGCAGCCAATCCGGGAACGCCTACGAGCAGTACTTC.

The V call is TRBV7-9, the J call TRBJ2-7; D is undetermined. There are 12 residues in the CDR3. V was shortened by 8 bases and J by 5 bases, with 13 bases between the two germline ends. From germline, CDR1 is SEHNR and CDR2 FQNEAQ (reference sequence). This CDR3 is CASGVKANEQYF. The DNA of the CDR3 is TGTGCCAGCGGGGTCAAAGCGAACGAGCAGTACTTC. The whole variable domain, filled in from reference TRBV7-9 and TRBJ2-7, reads DTGVSQNPRHKITKRGQNVTFRCDPISEHNRLYWYRQTLGQGPEFLTYFQNEAQLEKSRLLSDRFSAERPKGSFSTLEIQRTEQGDSAMYLCASGVKANEQYFGPGTRLTVT.

The chain is built from TRBV5-4 and TRBJ2-7; D is undetermined. The germline V and J ends were trimmed by 4 bases and 1 base, with 15 bases remaining between them. CDR3 length equals 15 residues. The germline gives CDR1 SGHNT, CDR2 YYREEE (reference sequence). The CDR3 DNA reads TGTGCCAGCAGCCAGGATCGAACTACTTCCTACGAGCAGTACTTC. Translation: CASSQDRTTSYEQYF.

V gene TRBV9 combines with J gene TRBJ2-3; tentatively, D is TRBD1 (7 bases). CDR3 size: 16 residues. The germline CDR1 and CDR2 sequences are SGDLS and YYNGEE. The V end was cut by 3 bases, the J end by 10 bases, with 24 bases between. The CDR3 spells CASSAGSWTGGDSQYF. The CDR3 DNA sequence: TGTGCCAGCAGCGCCGGGTCCTGGACAGGTGGGGACTCGCAGTATTTT.

This clonotype came up a few times. The rearrangement links TRBV20-1 to TRBJ2-1, with TRBD2 matching 8 bases. The CDR3 sequence is 14 residues long. Germline CDR1 reads DFQATT; CDR2 reads SNEGSKA (reference sequence). V shed 6 bases, J shed 9 bases, and the junction held 13 bases outside the gene matches. CDR3 in amino acids: CSAESTGGYFEQFF. In DNA, the CDR3 is TGCAGTGCCGAGAGTACGGGGGGGTATTTTGAGCAGTTCTTC.

This clonotype was seen many times. The chain employs TRBV7-2 and TRBJ2-5; TRBD2 agrees at 9 bases. The CDR3 extends over 16 amino acids. Germline loops: CDR1 SGHTA, CDR2 FQGNSA. The V and J ends lost 3 bases and 5 bases, in that order; junction bases with no gene match: 10. The CDR3 sequence: CASSLTSGSIWETQYF. DNA of the CDR3: TGTGCCAGCAGCTTGACTAGCGGCTCAATCTGGGAGACCCAGTACTTC.

This clonotype was seen a handful of times. The rearrangement links TRBV2 to TRBJ2-3, with TRBD1 matching 10 bases. With 8 bases clipped from V and 3 bases from J, the junction kept 5 bases outside the gene matches. The germline V gene has CDR1 SNHLY and CDR2 FYNNEI. This CDR3 comprises 14 residues. CDR3 sequence: CASQRTGGTDTQYF. DNA of the CDR3: TGTGCCAGCCAAAGGACAGGGGGAACAGATACGCAGTATTTT.

This clonotype was counted between two and nine times. The J gene is TRBJ2-3, the V gene TRBV28; 7 bases match TRBD2. CDR3 length: 15 residues. Germline V gene data show CDR1 as MDHEN and CDR2 as SYDVKM. V lost 5 bases and J lost 4; bases outside the gene matches: 9. The CDR3 coding sequence is TGTGCCAGCAGTAACCTGGCGGGGGTGGCAGATACGCAGTATTTT. Its translation: CASSNLAGVADTQYF.

In regard to this clonotype: One end of the junction does not line up with germline, which may come from a read error. V gene TRBV11-2 combines with J gene TRBJ2-1; 16 bases align to TRBD2. This CDR3 has 18 amino acids. Germline-derived CDR1 and CDR2 are SGHAT and FQNNGV. The CDR3 here is CASSIDGTSGGAYNEQFF. CDR3 in DNA: TGTGCCAGCAGCATAGATGGGACTAGCGGGGGGGCCTACAATGAGCAGTTCTTC.